This T cell receptor beta chain is from a study of blood T cell repertoires in COVID-19. Some clones are missing from TCRdb's copy, which holds only in-frame ones; the method was immunoSEQ multiplex PCR. In the table there are approximately 260,000 clones, 75% to 90% of which are singletons. Trimming took 4 bases from V and 8 from J, leaving 11 bases between them. In germline, CDR1 is LNHNV, CDR2 YYDKDF (reference sequence). The CDR3 is 12 amino acids. The chain carries TRBV15 and TRBJ1-2, with D unresolved. The receptor's source is a woman between 25 and 40 years old with acute COVID-19. Material for sequencing was PBMCs or T cells enriched from blood (not recorded which). CDR3 region: CATSMSGVGYTF. CDR3 sequence (DNA): TGTGCCACCAGCATGTCGGGAGTGGGCTACACCTTC.